This entry lists 14 T cell receptor beta chains sequenced from one sample in a study of early T cells in non-severe SARS-CoV-2 infection. TCRdb re-analysed the 5' RACE reads in MiXCR, keeping a single row per CDR3 protein. Among roughly 100,000 distinct CDR3 sequences listed, roughly 13% were seen once. Material: whole blood. All receptors derive from an adult who was a healthcare worker with PCR-confirmed SARS-CoV-2 infection or an uninfected control (not recorded which).

This chain links TRBV7-9 with TRBJ2-7; D is possibly TRBD1 or TRBD2 (6 bases each). The V and J ends lost 3 bases and 5 bases respectively, with 17 bases between them. Germline V gene data show CDR1 as SEHNR and CDR2 as FQNEAQ (reference sequence). The CDR3 spans 15 residues. The CDR3 nucleotides are TGTGCCAGCAGCTTTGGGGGGCGAGAACTGGACGAGCAGTACTTC. This sequence encodes CASSFGGRELDEQYF.

This clonotype was seen a handful of times. The CDR3 DNA follows: TGTGCCAGCAGCCCCGTCCATGGCTACACCTTC. Its protein is CASSPVHGYTF. V and J are TRBV7-9 and TRBJ1-2; D not resolved. V shed 5 bases and J shed 6 bases, with 7 bases lying between them. The CDR3 contains 11 residues. Germline V gene data show CDR1 as SEHNR and CDR2 as FQNEAQ (reference sequence).

V and J are TRBV29-1 and TRBJ2-3; TRBD2 matches at 7 bases. Germline V gene lookup returns CDR1 SQVTM and CDR2 ANQGSEA. The ends lost 3 bases at V and 0 bases at J; junction bases unmatched: 6. The CDR3 loop spans 15 amino acids. The CDR3 region has the DNA TGCAGCGTTGACGGGAGGAAACCTAGCACAGATACGCAGTATTTT. As protein: CSVDGRKPSTDTQYF.

This clonotype has only a few counts. The V call is TRBV4-2, the J call TRBJ1-4; 9 bases are shared with TRBD1. This CDR3 region has 14 residues. J gave up 7 bases and V 3 bases, and 3 bases lay outside the gene matches. Per the germline V gene, CDR1 is LGHNA and CDR2 is YNFKEQ. The CDR3, as DNA: TGTGCCAGCAGCCAGGGACAGGGAGGTGAAAAACTGTTTTTT. Its translation: CASSQGQGGEKLFF.

The table lists this clonotype with many counts. The gene calls are TRBV7-9 and TRBJ1-6, with D possibly matching TRBD1 (5 bases). The V and J ends lost 8 bases and 8 bases respectively, with 22 bases between them. Germline V gene sequence: CDR1 SEHNR, CDR2 FQNEAQ (reference sequence). CDR3 length: 16 residues. The CDR3, as DNA: TGTGCCAGCGCACCACCACACAAGGGGAGGGATTCACCCCTCCACTTT. Amino acids: CASAPPHKGRDSPLHF.

This clonotype was detected many times. This chain uses TRBV4-1 with TRBJ2-5; 8 nucleotides agree with TRBD2. Per the germline V gene, CDR1 is MGHRA and CDR2 is YSYEKL. V shed 6 bases, J shed 3 bases, and the junction held 9 bases outside the gene matches. This CDR3 contains 15 residues. The CDR3 loop reads CASSDNGGVEETQYF. The CDR3 DNA follows: TGCGCCAGCAGTGACAACGGGGGGGTGGAAGAGACCCAGTACTTC.

This clonotype was observed many times. The V gene is TRBV25-1, the J gene TRBJ2-1, with 14 bases that match TRBD2. V shed 8 bases and J 7 bases; nucleotides not matched to a gene: 7. This CDR3 is built from 15 residues. Germline CDR1 is MGHDK and CDR2 is SYGVNS. The CDR3 is CASSPGLAGDNEQFF. In nucleotides, the CDR3 is TGTGCCAGCTCCCCGGGACTAGCGGGAGATAATGAGCAGTTCTTC.

The J gene is TRBJ2-7, the V gene TRBV29-1; 8 positions match TRBD1. V lost 4 bases to trimming and J lost 2 bases; unmatched junction nucleotides: 4. CDR3 length: 13 residues. Germline assignment: CDR1 SQVTM and CDR2 ANQGSEA. The CDR3 DNA reads TGCAGCGTTGCACAGGGGGTTACCTACGAGCAGTACTTC. This codes for CSVAQGVTYEQYF.

This clonotype appeared a few times. V usage is TRBV6-2 or TRBV6-3 and J usage is TRBJ1-3; weak D call: TRBD1 (5 bases). Germline CDR1 is MNHEY and CDR2 is SVGEGT. V was cut by 4 bases and J by 4 bases, with 8 bases left in between. This CDR3 comprises 13 residues. DNA of the CDR3: TGTGCCAGCAGTTCACACAGGGGAAACACCATATATTTT. Protein sequence: CASSSHRGNTIYF.

In its sample, this clonotype was seen many times. The chain joins TRBV7-2 to TRBJ2-2; 8 positions agree with TRBD2. Germline V CDR1 and CDR2: SGHTA, FQGNSA. Trimming cost V 3 bases and J 2 bases; bases outside gene matches: 2. CDR3 length: 15 residues. CDR3 DNA sequence: TGTGCCAGCAGCTTCTGGACTAGCAACACCGGGGAGCTGTTTTTT. Its protein product is CASSFWTSNTGELFF.

This clonotype was seen a few times. This sequence joins TRBV21-1 and TRBJ2-4; the table's D call, TRBD1, was not checked against the DNA. TRBV21-1 represents a pseudogene. This CDR3 is built from 16 residues. The CDR3 protein is CASSSPGDLAKNIQYF. CDR3 coding DNA: TGTGCCAGCAGCAGCCCGGGCGACCTAGCCAAAAACATTCAGTACTTC.

This clonotype was seen at least ten times. The chain recombines TRBV6-2 or TRBV6-3 with TRBJ2-2; 11 nucleotides line up with TRBD2. The germline gives CDR1 MNHEY, CDR2 SVGEGT. The CDR3 is 15 residues long. The J segment lost 3 bases and the V segment lost 6 bases, leaving 3 bases of the junction unmatched. The CDR3 nucleotides are TGTGCCAGCAGACTGGGACTAGCGGACACCGGGGAGCTGTTTTTT. This gives the protein CASRLGLADTGELFF.

The chain couples TRBV28 to TRBJ1-1; the D is unclear. CDR1 MDHEN and CDR2 SYDVKM come from the germline V gene. V gave up 3 bases and J gave up 2 bases, with 13 bases separating them. CDR3 size: 15 residues. The CDR3 region is CASSFITASNTEAFF. The CDR3 DNA reads as TGTGCCAGCAGTTTTATTACCGCTTCCAACACTGAAGCTTTCTTT. The whole variable domain, remainder taken from reference TRBV28 and TRBJ1-1, is DVKVTQSSRYLVKRTGEKVFLECVQDMDHENMFWYRQDPGLGLRLIYFSYDVKMKEKGDIPEGYSVSREKKERFSLILESASTNQTSMYLCASSFITASNTEAFFGQGTRLTVV.

V usage is TRBV7-2 and J usage is TRBJ2-7; TRBD2 might be the D (6 bases). Germline CDR1 and CDR2: SGHTA and FQGNSA. The germline V and J ends were trimmed by 5 bases and 0 bases, with 14 bases remaining between them. The CDR3 extends over 15 amino acids. The CDR3 coding sequence is TGTGCCAGCAGCCGCGGGACTCAGAGCTCCTACGAGCAGTACTTC. This codes for CASSRGTQSSYEQYF.